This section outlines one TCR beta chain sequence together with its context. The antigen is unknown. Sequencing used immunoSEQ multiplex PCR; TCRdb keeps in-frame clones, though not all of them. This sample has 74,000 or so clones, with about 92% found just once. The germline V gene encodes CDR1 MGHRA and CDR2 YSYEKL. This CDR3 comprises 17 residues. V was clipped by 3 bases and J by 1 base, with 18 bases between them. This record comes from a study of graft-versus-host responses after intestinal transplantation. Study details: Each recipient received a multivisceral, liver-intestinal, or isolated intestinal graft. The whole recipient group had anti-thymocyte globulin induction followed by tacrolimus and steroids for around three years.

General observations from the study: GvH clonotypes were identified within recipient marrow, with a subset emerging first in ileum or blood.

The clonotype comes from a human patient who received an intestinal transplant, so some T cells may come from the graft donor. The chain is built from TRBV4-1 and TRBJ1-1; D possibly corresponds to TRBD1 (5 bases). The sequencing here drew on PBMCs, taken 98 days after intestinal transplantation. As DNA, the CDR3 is TGCGCCAGCAGCCATCCTCCTCCGGGACCCTGGAACACTGAAGCTTTCTTT. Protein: CASSHPPPGPWNTEAFF.